Presented here are 27 T cell receptor beta chains from one specimen sequenced in a study of blood T cell repertoires in COVID-19. Some clones are missing from TCRdb's copy, which holds only in-frame ones; the method was immunoSEQ multiplex PCR. There are fewer than 200,000 clones in the sample; around 83% occur only once, and around 5% lies in the top ten. Sample: peripheral blood. All receptors derive from a woman between 45 and 65 years old with COVID-19, enrolled during active disease.

The J gene is TRBJ2-3, the V gene TRBV2, with 8 bases fitting TRBD2. J gave up 1 base and V 3 bases, and 3 bases lay outside the gene matches. The V gene's germline CDR1 is SNHLY and CDR2 FYNNEI. The CDR3 has 15 amino acids. CDR3 amino acids: CASSDGGAGTDTQYF. The CDR3 nucleotides read TGTGCCAGCAGTGACGGGGGGGCCGGCACAGATACGCAGTATTTT.

This clone has a count of ten or more. This chain joins TRBV12-5 and TRBJ1-6; 7 nucleotides match TRBD1. This CDR3 comprises 17 residues. Germline assignment: CDR1 LGHNT and CDR2 FRNRAP. V gave up 1 base and J gave up 3 bases; unmatched junction bases: 6. In nucleotides, the CDR3 is TGTGCTAGTGGTTTGGGAAGACAGGGTTTCTATAATTCACCCCTCCACTTT. This sequence encodes CASGLGRQGFYNSPLHF.

CDR3 in amino acids: CASSQGLAYRGIYNEQFF. DNA of the CDR3: TGCGCCAGCAGCCAAGGACTAGCTTATAGGGGAATCTACAATGAGCAGTTCTTC. The rearrangement links TRBV4-1 to TRBJ2-1, with 7 bases aligning to TRBD2. Germline V gene data show CDR1 as MGHRA and CDR2 as YSYEKL. The CDR3 spans 18 residues. V lost 1 base, J lost 3 bases, and 12 bases stayed unmatched.

This rearrangement joins TRBV2 to TRBJ1-6; tentatively, D is TRBD1 (6 bases). This CDR3 is built from 13 residues. Germline-derived CDR1 and CDR2 are SNHLY and FYNNEI. V dropped 7 bases and J dropped 10 bases, with 14 bases sitting between them. Here the CDR3 reads CASILTGGSPLHF. The DNA for the CDR3 is TGTGCCAGCATACTTACTGGGGGCTCACCCCTCCACTTT.

The chain couples TRBV11-2 to TRBJ1-1; D not certain. The V gene lost 5 bases and the J gene lost 0 bases, with 13 bases spanning the gap. Germline-derived CDR1 and CDR2 are SGHAT and FQNNGV. The CDR3 is made up of 15 amino acids. In DNA form, the CDR3 reads TGTGCCAGCAGCCCCTCGGGAGGGATGAACACTGAAGCTTTCTTT. Amino acid sequence: CASSPSGGMNTEAFF.

The rearrangement uses TRBV18 and TRBJ1-2; 10 positions match TRBD1. Germline V CDR1 and CDR2: KGHSH, LQKENI. The CDR3 is 15 residues long. The ends lost 3 bases at V and 4 bases at J; junction bases unmatched: 5. The CDR3 DNA reads as TGTGCCAGCTCACCGACAGGGGGCTCTGGCTATGGCTACACCTTC. Translating it yields CASSPTGGSGYGYTF.

The rearrangement links TRBV2 to TRBJ1-4, with no clear D. The V and J ends lost 6 bases and 1 base respectively, with 6 bases between them. CDR1 is SNHLY and CDR2 is FYNNEI in the germline V gene. This CDR3 is built from 13 residues. The CDR3 reads CASRRVTNEKLFF. The DNA for the CDR3 is TGTGCCAGCAGGCGGGTAACTAATGAAAAACTGTTTTTT.

The chain recombines TRBV6-6 with TRBJ1-2; no clear D. Germline V lookup: CDR1 MNHNY, CDR2 SVGAGI (reference sequence). This CDR3 contains 14 residues. Trimming took off 7 bases at V and 1 base at J, with 13 bases between the two ends. In DNA, the CDR3 is TGTGCCAGCAAACCGCCCGAGGGTAACTATGGCTACACCTTC. Its protein product is CASKPPEGNYGYTF.

This clone has a handful of counts. The J gene is TRBJ1-1, the V gene TRBV2; maybe TRBD1 (6 bases). Germline values: CDR1 SNHLY, CDR2 FYNNEI. The CDR3 covers 13 residues. V was trimmed by 5 bases and J by 2 bases, leaving 9 bases between them. Here the CDR3 DNA reads TGTGCCAGCAGTTTGACAGGAAACACTGAAGCTTTCTTT. Encoded protein: CASSLTGNTEAFF.

The chain employs TRBV7-3 and TRBJ1-1; no definite D call. V was pared by 2 bases and J by 2 bases, with 9 bases between. The V gene's germline CDR1 is SGHTA and CDR2 FQGTGA. This CDR3 region has 14 residues. CDR3 region: CASSLDMTNTEAFF. As DNA, the CDR3 is TGTGCCAGCAGCTTAGATATGACAAACACTGAAGCTTTCTTT.

The rearrangement joins TRBV14 to TRBJ1-4, with D tentatively TRBD1 (5 bases). Germline values: CDR1 SGHDN, CDR2 FVKESK. V was cut by 2 bases and J by 0 bases, with 10 bases left in between. The CDR3 has 16 residues. The CDR3 sequence is CASSQLQGATNEKLFF. Here the CDR3 DNA reads TGTGCCAGCAGCCAACTTCAGGGTGCAACTAATGAAAAACTGTTTTTT. The whole variable domain, remainder taken from reference TRBV14 and TRBJ1-4, is EAGVTQFPSHSVIEKGQTVTLRCDPISGHDNLYWYRRVMGKEIKFLLHFVKESKQDESGMPNNRFLAERTGGTYSTLKVQPAELEDSGVYFCASSQLQGATNEKLFFGSGTQLSVL.

The chain combines TRBV12-3 or TRBV12-4 with TRBJ2-2; no clear D gene. Trimming cost V 7 bases and J 5 bases, with 11 bases left between them. The CDR3 has 13 residues. This CDR3 is CASTERLTGELFF. CDR3 bases: TGTGCCAGCACGGAGCGTCTGACCGGGGAGCTGTTTTTT.

The chain carries TRBV28 and TRBJ1-5, with 11 nucleotides matching TRBD1. This CDR3 has 15 amino acids. Per germline, CDR1 MDHEN and CDR2 SYDVKM. J gave up 7 bases and V 8 bases, and 10 bases lay outside the gene matches. CDR3 coding DNA: TGTGCCAGCCGAATGGACAGGGGGCTCTTGCAGCCCCAGCATTTT. This translates into CASRMDRGLLQPQHF.

Notes on this clone: A read error may produce the germline difference seen at one junction end. This chain's CDR3 is CASSDLSGGFPHF. Here the CDR3 DNA reads TGTGCCAGCAGTGACCTGAGCGGGGGATTCCCACATTTT. The chain is built from TRBV6-4 and TRBJ2-3, with 8 nucleotides matching TRBD2. The CDR3 consists of 13 residues. Per the germline V gene, CDR1 is MRHNA and CDR2 is SNTAGT.

The chain joins TRBV12-3 or TRBV12-4 to TRBJ1-2; no firm D call. The CDR3 covers 13 residues. The ends were cut back, 4 bases at V and 5 bases at J, with 11 bases in the middle. DNA of the CDR3: TGTGCCAGCAGTTCTTCCAGACTATATGGCTACACCTTC. The encoded protein is CASSSSRLYGYTF.

The DNA of the CDR3 is TGCGCCAGCAGCCAAGACCCCGGGGGAAAACTGTTTTTT. Its translation is CASSQDPGGKLFF. The chain uses TRBV4-3 and TRBJ1-4; TRBD1 is a possible D gene (5 bases). The germline CDR1 and CDR2 sequences are LGHNA and YSLEER. Trimming stripped 0 bases from V and 10 bases from J, with 9 bases between. The CDR3 consists of 13 residues.

This sequence joins TRBV7-2 and TRBJ1-2; tentatively, D is TRBD1 (6 bases). V lost 6 bases and J 1 base, leaving 15 bases between the germline ends. This CDR3 contains 15 residues. The germline gives CDR1 SGHTA, CDR2 FQGNSA. Here the CDR3 reads CASRKRTDINYGYTF. CDR3 nucleotides: TGTGCCAGCAGAAAAAGGACAGATATTAACTATGGCTACACCTTC. The whole variable domain, remainder taken from reference TRBV7-2 and TRBJ1-2, is GAGVSQSPSNKVTEKGKDVELRCDPISGHTALYWYRQSLGQGLEFLIYFQGNSAPDKSGLPSDRFSAERTGGSVSTLTIQRTQQEDSAVYLCASRKRTDINYGYTFGSGTRLTVV.

The rearrangement uses TRBV11-2 and TRBJ2-5; 11 nucleotides align to TRBD1. CDR3 size: 15 residues. The germline gives CDR1 SGHAT, CDR2 FQNNGV. The V and J ends lost 5 bases and 5 bases, in that order; junction bases with no gene match: 7. The chain's CDR3 is CASSKPGQGGETQYF. The CDR3 DNA sequence: TGTGCCAGCAGCAAACCGGGACAGGGGGGGGAGACCCAGTACTTC.

The V call is TRBV7-9, the J call TRBJ1-1; no reliable D call. The V end lost 0 bases, the J end lost 11 bases, and 13 bases lay between the germline ends. The length of the CDR3 is 13 residues. CDR1 is SEHNR and CDR2 is FQNEAQ in the germline V gene (reference sequence). CDR3 loop: CASSLATLAGAFF. DNA for the CDR3: TGTGCCAGCAGCTTAGCGACACTGGCCGGCGCTTTCTTT.

This rearrangement joins TRBV18 to TRBJ2-1; 11 nucleotides align to TRBD2. Germline V gives CDR1 KGHSH, CDR2 LQKENI. Trimming took 0 bases from V and 0 from J; bases not matched to a gene: 4. The CDR3 is 18 residues long. The CDR3 DNA reads as TGTGCCAGCTCACCACCGGGACTAGCGGTCCTCTCCTACAATGAGCAGTTCTTC. Protein sequence: CASSPPGLAVLSYNEQFF.

The rearrangement joins TRBV30 to TRBJ1-3; 9 nucleotides match TRBD1. This CDR3 is built from 13 residues. Germline values: CDR1 GTSNPN, CDR2 SVGIG (reference sequence). With V trimmed by 7 bases and J by 4 bases, 5 bases remained unmatched. Here the CDR3 reads CAYSQGAGNTIYF. The CDR3 DNA reads as TGTGCCTATTCACAGGGGGCAGGAAACACCATATATTTT.

The chain combines TRBV2 with TRBJ1-2; 10 nucleotides match TRBD1. J gave up 7 bases and V 0 bases, and 2 bases lay outside the gene matches. Per germline, CDR1 SNHLY and CDR2 FYNNEI. The CDR3 sequence is 14 residues long. The CDR3 is CASSEADRGVGYTF. CDR3 bases: TGTGCCAGCAGTGAAGCGGACAGGGGGGTTGGCTACACCTTC. The full variable domain, rest sourced from reference TRBV2 and TRBJ1-2, is EPEVTQTPSHQVTQMGQEVILRCVPISNHLYFYWYRQILGQKVEFLVSFYNNEISEKSEIFDDQFSVERPDGSNFTLKIRSTKLEDSAMYFCASSEADRGVGYTFGSGTRLTVV.

The chain employs TRBV24-1 and TRBJ2-3; 10 positions agree with TRBD1. J was trimmed by 6 bases and V by 7 bases; bases with no gene match: 9. Germline-derived CDR1 and CDR2 are KGHDR and SFDVKD. The CDR3 spans 15 residues. CDR3 coding DNA: TGTGCCACCAGGAGTGGCCCGGGACAGGGGGATACGCAGTATTTT. Amino acids: CATRSGPGQGDTQYF.

V usage is TRBV10-3 and J usage is TRBJ1-5; 7 bases map to TRBD1. J was trimmed by 4 bases and V by 0 bases; bases with no gene match: 3. The CDR3 is 15 residues long. Germline-derived CDR1 and CDR2 are ENHRY and SYGVKD. Here the CDR3 DNA reads TGTGCCATCAGTGAGTCCAGGGGGAAGAATCAGCCCCAGCATTTT. Translated: CAISESRGKNQPQHF.

This chain connects TRBV2 to TRBJ2-2; perhaps TRBD2 as D (6 bases). The CDR3 is 15 amino acids. With 2 bases removed from V and 0 bases from J, the gap between germline ends came to 7 bases. Germline CDR1 reads SNHLY; CDR2 reads FYNNEI. The CDR3 spells CASSERLANTGELFF. CDR3 DNA: TGTGCCAGCAGTGAAAGACTAGCGAACACCGGGGAGCTGTTTTTT.

The chain uses TRBV21-1 and TRBJ2-7; the table's D call TRBD1 went unverified against the DNA. TRBV21-1 is tagged as a pseudogene. The CDR3 is 14 amino acids. DNA for the CDR3: TGTGCCAGCAGCAAAGTGGGACAGGGTTACGAGCAGTACTTC. Protein: CASSKVGQGYEQYF.

This clone is a singleton in its sample. The J gene is TRBJ2-1, the V gene TRBV9, with TRBD2 matching over 9 bases. Trimming took 4 bases from V and 12 from J; bases not matched to a gene: 17. Germline-derived CDR1 and CDR2 are SGDLS and YYNGEE. This CDR3 has 16 residues. The CDR3 is CASSSEGTSYTGVQFF. The CDR3 DNA reads TGTGCCAGCAGCTCAGAGGGGACTAGCTACACCGGGGTGCAGTTCTTC.